The 5 T cell receptor beta chains given below trace back to one sample, sequenced in a study of blood T cell repertoires in COVID-19. Generated by immunoSEQ multiplex PCR, the TCRdb table keeps only in-frame clones and is missing some. This sample carries 200,000 to 300,000 clones, around 90% of them seen once, and the ten largest clones take 0.87%. Material for sequencing was PBMCs or T cells enriched from blood (not recorded which). These TCRs come from a man aged 45-60 years who had been exposed to COVID-19.

The rearrangement links TRBV10-3 to TRBJ1-2; D is ambiguous. Germline CDR1 ENHRY, CDR2 SYGVKD. The V gene lost 6 bases and the J gene lost 7 bases, with 12 bases spanning the gap. This CDR3 is 12 amino acids long. The CDR3 coding sequence is TGTGCCATCAGAAGAAACAGTACTGGCTACACCTTC. This translates into CAIRRNSTGYTF.

The chain is built from TRBV7-9 and TRBJ1-3; D is ambiguous. Trimming took off 0 bases at V and 3 bases at J, with 15 bases between the two ends. This CDR3 is built from 17 residues. CDR1 is SEHNR and CDR2 is FQNEAQ in the germline V gene (reference sequence). For the CDR3, the DNA is TGTGCCAGCAGCTTAGCTTTTTCGGTAGCTCTTGGAAACACCATATATTTT. It encodes CASSLAFSVALGNTIYF.

V is TRBV5-6 and J is TRBJ2-7; D is unresolved. The germline CDR1 and CDR2 sequences are SGHDT and YYEEEE. Deletions cut 4 bases from V and 2 bases from J, with 19 bases between. The CDR3 runs to 16 residues. The CDR3 region is CASSLLLSPEPYEQYV. The CDR3 DNA follows: TGTGCCAGCAGCCTCCTACTCTCCCCTGAACCCTACGAGCAGTACGTC.

The chain couples TRBV5-1 to TRBJ1-6; no firm D call. V was cut by 1 base and J by 2 bases, with 10 bases left in between. Germline assignment: CDR1 SGHRS and CDR2 YFSETQ. This CDR3 has 16 amino acids. The CDR3 protein is CASSLTGSPYNSPLHF. The CDR3 region has the DNA TGCGCCAGCAGCTTGACGGGGAGCCCCTATAATTCACCCCTCCACTTT.

This sequence joins TRBV5-1 and TRBJ1-1; TRBD1 agrees at 7 bases. CDR1 is SGHRS and CDR2 is YFSETQ in the germline V gene. The J segment lost 5 bases and the V segment lost 4 bases, leaving 8 bases of the junction unmatched. The CDR3 contains 14 residues. The CDR3 spells CASSDEQGRTEAFF. The CDR3 region has the DNA TGCGCCAGCAGCGACGAACAGGGGAGGACTGAAGCTTTCTTT.